This T cell receptor (beta chain) stems from a study of CXCR3-negative and CXCR3-positive naive CD8 T cells. Study results and caveats: CXCR3-positive naive cells had more hydrophobic TRB CDR3s than CXCR3-negative naive cells. Expression of CXCR3 was partially reduced after cryopreservation, and fresh PBMCs were used in most assays. TRBV-TRBJ usage was similar across naive CXCR3 subsets but distinct in memory cells.

UMI-labeled 5' RACE yielded the TRB cDNA libraries. Reanalyzing the 5' RACE reads, TCRdb keeps one entry per CDR3 protein, without DNA. The sample's table shows 70,000 to 100,000 distinct CDR3 sequences. Germline CDR1 and CDR2: SNHLY and FYNNEI. This CDR3 region has 18 residues. Regarding this clonotype: Its specificity is not known.

Within the CD8+ T cell compartment, naive cells were CD45RO-CCR7+CD27+CD95-. This clonotype was sampled from a human donor in good health. Some clones in this sample may be carry-over from other donors' samples. Sequencing input: naive CXCR3- CD8+ T cells from blood. The subset was: CD45RO-CCR7+CD27+CD95- naive CD8+ T cells lacking CXCR3 (TNR3-). The chain employs TRBV2 and TRBJ2-7. The CDR3 loop is CASSEAVRGQESSYEQYF. Full variable domain (missing parts from reference TRBV2 and TRBJ2-7): EPEVTQTPSHQVTQMGQEVILRCVPISNHLYFYWYRQILGQKVEFLVSFYNNEISEKSEIFDDQFSVERPDGSNFTLKIRSTKLEDSAMYFCASSEAVRGQESSYEQYFGPGTRLTVT.